This TCR beta chain was recovered during a study of shared clonotypes between healthy human individuals. Per germline, CDR1 MNHNS and CDR2 SASEGT. The V gene end was trimmed by 7 bases and the J gene end by 2 bases; junction bases not matched to a gene: 5. CDR3 length equals 14 residues. Method: immunoSEQ multiplex PCR; TCRdb's copy keeps in-frame clones and lacks some. The sample includes over 2 million clones, 85% to 95% of them seen just once. Naive CD45RA+ and memory CD45RA-negative subsets were split from CD4+ cells. The TCR was taken from a man aged 18 to 30 in good health. This chain uses TRBV6-1 with TRBJ1-5; TRBD1 matches 7 bases. Sequences were obtained from naive CD4+ T cells sorted from blood. Subset meaning: CD45RA+ positively selected. CDR3 nucleotide sequence: TGTGCCAGCATTCCGGGACAGCGCAATCAGCCCCAGCATTTT. Amino acids: CASIPGQRNQPQHF.